This T cell receptor (beta chain) was found in a study of blood T cell repertoires in COVID-19. In the study overall: From T cells, B-cell-depleted T cells, or PBMCs came the material, which was cDNA or gDNA.

Participants came from some 23 US areas, aged roughly 18 to 89 years. Each recovered donor of Cohort 3 presented with two negative PCRs, clearance, or symptom resolution. Sequencing was performed with immunoSEQ multiplex PCR; in TCRdb, only in-frame clones are kept and a portion is missing. The sample contains 150,000 to 200,000 clones, 80% of which appear only once. The specimen was PBMCs or T cells enriched from blood (not recorded which). The sequence came from a woman aged 60 to 75 who had recovered from COVID-19.

CDR3 protein: CASSRQVVQNSPLHF. The CDR3 region has the DNA TGTGCCAGCAGCCGACAGGTGGTCCAGAATTCACCCCTCCACTTT. The chain recombines TRBV5-5 with TRBJ1-6; a weak D match, TRBD1 (6 bases). Trimming took off 4 bases at V and 7 bases at J, with 15 bases between the two ends. CDR3 length equals 15 residues. Germline V gives CDR1 SGHKS, CDR2 YYEKEE (reference sequence). The whole variable domain, remainder taken from reference TRBV5-5 and TRBJ1-6, is DAGVTQSPTHLIKTRGQQVTLRCSPISGHKSVSWYQQVLGQGPQFIFQYYEKEERGRGNFPDRFSARQFPNYSSELNVNALLLGDSALYLCASSRQVVQNSPLHFGNGTRLTVT.